The 20 T cell receptor beta chains below were found in one sample sequenced in a study of vaccination and CD4 T cells after COVID-19. No antigen has been identified for these receptors. Sequencing of the DNA from cultured CD4+ T cells was carried out with the Oncomine TCR Beta short-read assay. MiXCR, run by TCRdb on the PCR reads, gives a single entry per CDR3 protein. The profile covers some 15,000 distinct CDR3 sequences, with approximately 61% appearing a single time and roughly a fifth taken by the ten largest. Indicated treatment: approximately nine-day PBMC culture with coronavirus spike peptide pools or control peptides (ViraFEST assay). Sequenced input: CD4+ T cells from blood, cultured in vitro. Every receptor here comes from a human donor who had recovered from COVID-19.

The rearrangement links TRBV19 to TRBJ1-5; D is perhaps TRBD1 (5 bases). The CDR3 sequence is 14 residues long. V lost 5 bases to trimming and J lost 9 bases, with 17 bases between them. Germline assignment: CDR1 LNHDA and CDR2 SQIVND (reference sequence). The CDR3 DNA reads as TGTGCCAGTAGTCCCGGGACGTCGTCAGGGCCCCAGCATTTT. Protein product: CASSPGTSSGPQHF.

This clonotype has just a few counts. This sequence joins TRBV20-1 and TRBJ1-5; a possible D gene is TRBD1 (5 bases). This CDR3 contains 14 residues. Germline V lookup: CDR1 DFQATT, CDR2 SNEGSKA (reference sequence). V dropped 5 bases and J dropped 7 bases, with 18 bases sitting between them. The CDR3 loop reads CSASQGGEGQPQHF. CDR3 coding DNA: TGCAGTGCTTCCCAGGGAGGGGAAGGACAGCCCCAGCATTTT.

The sample holds a few counts of this clonotype. The rearrangement uses TRBV19 and TRBJ2-6; D possibly corresponds to TRBD1 (5 bases). Trimming left V 7 bases short and J 0 bases short, with 13 bases between. CDR3 length: 16 residues. Germline loops: CDR1 LNHDA, CDR2 SQIVND (reference sequence). CDR3 DNA: TGTGCCAGTATCCCGACAGTGAGCTCTGGGGCCAACGTCCTGACTTTC. Translation: CASIPTVSSGANVLTF.

The rearrangement uses TRBV2 and TRBJ2-5; TRBD2 is a possible D gene (5 bases). The CDR3 is 15 amino acids. Trimming cost V 1 base and J 7 bases, with 16 bases left between them. Germline V gene lookup returns CDR1 SNHLY and CDR2 FYNNEI. The CDR3 bases are TGTGCCAGCAGTGAAGTGCTTCCCGGGGTTGGGACCCAGTACTTC. It is translated as CASSEVLPGVGTQYF. Full variable domain (outside the CDR3, taken from reference TRBV2 and TRBJ2-5): EPEVTQTPSHQVTQMGQEVILRCVPISNHLYFYWYRQILGQKVEFLVSFYNNEISEKSEIFDDQFSVERPDGSNFTLKIRSTKLEDSAMYFCASSEVLPGVGTQYFGPGTRLLVL.

This clonotype was recorded once. V is TRBV27 and J is TRBJ2-3, with 7 nucleotides matching TRBD1. Looked up from germline, CDR1 is MNHEY and CDR2 is SMNVEV (reference sequence). CDR3 length equals 14 residues. The V gene end was trimmed by 2 bases and the J gene end by 4 bases; junction bases not matched to a gene: 3. The CDR3 nucleotides read TGTGCCAGCAGTTTAGACAGGGCTGCAGATACGCAGTATTTT. It encodes CASSLDRAADTQYF.

This clonotype was seen a handful of times. This rearrangement joins TRBV24-1 to TRBJ1-6, with no clear D. The CDR3 has 12 amino acids. Germline V gene data show CDR1 as KGHDR and CDR2 as SFDVKD. V lost 7 bases and J lost 9, with 9 bases in between. CDR3 protein: CATRALSSPLHF. The CDR3 bases are TGTGCCACCAGGGCTTTGAGTTCACCCCTCCACTTT.

In its sample, this clonotype was seen a few times. The chain combines TRBV20-1 with TRBJ1-1, with 7 nucleotides matching TRBD1. The V gene's germline CDR1 is DFQATT and CDR2 SNEGSKA (reference sequence). After removal of 2 bases from V and 5 bases from J, the junction contained 8 bases not matched to a gene. The CDR3 length is 14 residues. CDR3 DNA: TGCAGTGCTAGAAGAGAGGGGGCTTGGACTGAAGCTTTCTTT. This sequence encodes CSARREGAWTEAFF.

The chain uses TRBV7-7 and TRBJ2-5; D might be TRBD2 (6 bases). The germline gives CDR1 SSHAT, CDR2 FNYEAQ (reference sequence). The CDR3 contains 16 residues. V lost 5 bases, J lost 2 bases, and 18 bases lay in between. CDR3 region: CASSQEGLGGQETQYF. The CDR3 region has the DNA TGTGCCAGCAGCCAAGAAGGCCTTGGGGGGCAAGAGACCCAGTACTTC.

The chain couples TRBV15 to TRBJ1-2; D is undetermined. Trimming pared 7 bases from V and 8 bases from J, leaving 17 bases between. This CDR3 has 13 amino acids. Germline V gene data show CDR1 as LNHNV and CDR2 as YYDKDF (reference sequence). The CDR3 loop is CATTVDLVGGYTF. CDR3 nucleotides: TGTGCCACCACCGTCGACCTAGTGGGGGGCTACACCTTC.

V usage is TRBV12-3 or TRBV12-4 and J usage is TRBJ2-7; 7 bases align to TRBD1. With 5 bases clipped from V and 4 bases from J, the junction kept 8 bases outside the gene matches. The CDR3 length is 14 residues. This CDR3 reads CASSPTGLGYEQYF. The CDR3 DNA is TGTGCCAGCAGTCCGACAGGGCTTGGGTACGAGCAGTACTTC.

The J gene is TRBJ1-1, the V gene TRBV11-2; TRBD1 might be the D (5 bases). V lost 5 bases, J lost 1 base, and 29 bases lay in between. Germline V gene lookup returns CDR1 SGHAT and CDR2 FQNNGV. The CDR3 has 20 residues. The CDR3 region is CASSQIVSRSLLRGNTEAFF. The CDR3 nucleotides read TGTGCCAGCAGCCAAATTGTCTCTAGGTCCCTTCTAAGGGGGAACACTGAAGCTTTCTTT.

This chain links TRBV4-1 with TRBJ1-5; D gene ambiguous. The ends were cut back, 1 base at V and 2 bases at J, with 3 bases in the middle. CDR1 and CDR2 from the germline V gene are MGHRA and YSYEKL. CDR3 length: 13 residues. The CDR3 spells CASSQAGNQPQHF. The CDR3 DNA sequence: TGCGCCAGCAGCCAAGCGGGCAATCAGCCCCAGCATTTT.

The chain employs TRBV2 and TRBJ2-7; 7 bases map to TRBD2. Germline CDR1 and CDR2: SNHLY and FYNNEI. The CDR3 runs to 17 residues. Unmatched junction bases numbered 12, after V lost 2 bases and J lost 2 bases. This chain's CDR3 is CASSEPAGWGFTYEQYF. The CDR3, as DNA: TGTGCCAGCAGTGAACCAGCGGGGTGGGGATTTACCTACGAGCAGTACTTC.

This sequence joins TRBV19 and TRBJ1-1; perhaps TRBD1 as D (5 bases). With 9 bases removed from V and 5 bases from J, the gap between germline ends came to 19 bases. CDR1 and CDR2 from the germline V gene are LNHDA and SQIVND (reference sequence). The CDR3 is 14 residues long. The CDR3 loop is CASTSSGGGTEAFF. In DNA form, the CDR3 reads TGTGCCAGCACCAGCTCCGGGGGAGGGACTGAAGCTTTCTTT.

The CDR3 nucleotides read TGTGCCAGCAGTCTCGTGGGGTGGTATGGGGCCAACGTCCTGACTTTC. Protein sequence: CASSLVGWYGANVLTF. This chain links TRBV6-2 or TRBV6-3 with TRBJ2-6; D is uncertain. Trimming pared 5 bases from V and 3 bases from J, leaving 14 bases between. Germline assignment: CDR1 MNHEY and CDR2 SVGEGT. The CDR3 has 16 residues.

CDR3 amino acids: CASSTRTGTQYF. The CDR3 DNA is TGTGCCAGCAGTACCAGGACAGGAACGCAGTATTTT. The V and J genes are TRBV12-3 or TRBV12-4 and TRBJ2-3, with 7 bases aligning to TRBD1. The junction had 5 bases not matched to a gene; V was cut back by 5 bases and J by 9 bases. The CDR3 covers 12 residues.

In its sample, this clonotype was seen a few times. This chain links TRBV6-5 with TRBJ1-6, with TRBD1 matching 9 bases. This CDR3 has 15 amino acids. After removal of 4 bases from V and 9 bases from J, the junction contained 7 bases not matched to a gene. Germline CDR1 and CDR2: MNHEY and SVGAGI. The CDR3 bases are TGTGCCAGCAGTTCGGGGGGACAGGGTGGTTCACCCCTCCACTTT. It yields the protein CASSSGGQGGSPLHF.

The chain is built from TRBV5-4 and TRBJ2-1; the match to TRBD2 covers 7 bases. Trimming removed 0 bases from V and 13 bases from J; junction bases left unmatched: 7. Germline V gene sequence: CDR1 SGHNT, CDR2 YYREEE (reference sequence). The CDR3 loop spans 13 amino acids. The CDR3 here is CASSLAGGFIQFF. CDR3 in DNA: TGTGCCAGCAGCTTGGCCGGGGGGTTCATACAGTTCTTC.

This sequence joins TRBV7-2 and TRBJ2-1, with D perhaps matching TRBD2 (5 bases). The CDR3 has 15 amino acids. Deletions cut 0 bases from V and 1 base from J, with 7 bases between. From germline, CDR1 is SGHTA and CDR2 FQGNSA. The CDR3 spells CASSLAGVSYNEQFF. The DNA of the CDR3 is TGTGCCAGCAGCTTAGCGGGAGTGTCCTACAATGAGCAGTTCTTC.

This clonotype was picked up a small number of times. The chain is built from TRBV6-2 or TRBV6-3 and TRBJ1-1; no clear D gene. Germline CDR1 and CDR2: MNHEY and SVGEGT. The CDR3 has 15 amino acids. With 6 bases removed from V and 1 base from J, the gap between germline ends came to 15 bases. The CDR3 nucleotides read TGTGCCAGCAGCCCCGGCAGCCCTGGGAACACTGAAGCTTTCTTT. It is translated as CASSPGSPGNTEAFF.